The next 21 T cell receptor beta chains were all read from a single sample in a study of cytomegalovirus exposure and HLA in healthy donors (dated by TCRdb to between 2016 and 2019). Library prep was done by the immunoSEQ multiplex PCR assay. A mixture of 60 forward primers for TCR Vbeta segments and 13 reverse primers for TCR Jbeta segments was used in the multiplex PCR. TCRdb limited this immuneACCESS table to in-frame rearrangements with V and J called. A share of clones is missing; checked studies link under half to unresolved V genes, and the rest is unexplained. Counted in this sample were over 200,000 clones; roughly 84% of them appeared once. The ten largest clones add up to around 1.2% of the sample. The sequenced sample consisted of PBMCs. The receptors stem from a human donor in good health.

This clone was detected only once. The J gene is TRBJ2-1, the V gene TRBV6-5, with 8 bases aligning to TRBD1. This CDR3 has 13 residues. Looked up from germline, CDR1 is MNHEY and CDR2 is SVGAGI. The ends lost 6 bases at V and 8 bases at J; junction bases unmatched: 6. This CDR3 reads CASRRTGTDEQFF. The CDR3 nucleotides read TGTGCCAGCAGACGGACAGGGACGGATGAGCAGTTCTTC.

The CDR3, as DNA: TGTGCCAGCTCACCAGGACAGGGGGCGCAAGGGGCCAACGTCCTGACTTTC. Its translation: CASSPGQGAQGANVLTF. The J gene is TRBJ2-6, the V gene TRBV18, with TRBD1 matching over 11 bases. This CDR3 contains 17 residues. The J segment lost 4 bases and the V segment lost 2 bases, leaving 4 bases of the junction unmatched. Germline CDR1 is KGHSH and CDR2 is LQKENI.

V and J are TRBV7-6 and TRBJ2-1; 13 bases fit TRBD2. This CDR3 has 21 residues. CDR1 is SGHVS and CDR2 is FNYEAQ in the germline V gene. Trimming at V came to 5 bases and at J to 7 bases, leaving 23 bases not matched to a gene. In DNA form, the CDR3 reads TGTGCCAGCAGCCCTTCCCGAGGACTAGCGGGAGTCGGGGGGGTGTGGAATGAGCAGTTCTTC. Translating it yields CASSPSRGLAGVGGVWNEQFF. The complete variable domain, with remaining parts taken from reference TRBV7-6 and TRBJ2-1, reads GAGVSQSPRYKVTKRGQDVALRCDPISGHVSLYWYRQALGQGPEFLTYFNYEAQQDKSGLPNDRFSAERPEGSISTLTIQRTEQRDSAMYRCASSPSRGLAGVGGVWNEQFFGPGTRLTVL.

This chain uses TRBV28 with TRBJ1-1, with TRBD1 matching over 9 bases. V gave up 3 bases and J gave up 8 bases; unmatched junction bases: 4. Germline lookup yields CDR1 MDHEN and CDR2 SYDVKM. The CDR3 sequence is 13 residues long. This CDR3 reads CASSFRTGEEAFF. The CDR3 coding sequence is TGTGCCAGCAGTTTTCGGACAGGGGAGGAAGCTTTCTTT. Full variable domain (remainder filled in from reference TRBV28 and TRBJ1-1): DVKVTQSSRYLVKRTGEKVFLECVQDMDHENMFWYRQDPGLGLRLIYFSYDVKMKEKGDIPEGYSVSREKKERFSLILESASTNQTSMYLCASSFRTGEEAFFGQGTRLTVV.

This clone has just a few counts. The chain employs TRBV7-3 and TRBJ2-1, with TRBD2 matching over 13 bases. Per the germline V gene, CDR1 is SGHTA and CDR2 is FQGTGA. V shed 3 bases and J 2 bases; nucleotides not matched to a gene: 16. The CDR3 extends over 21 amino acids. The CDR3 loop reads CASSFPRGTSGTLLPYNEQFF. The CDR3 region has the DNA TGTGCCAGCAGCTTTCCACGCGGGACTAGCGGGACCCTACTCCCCTACAATGAGCAGTTCTTC.

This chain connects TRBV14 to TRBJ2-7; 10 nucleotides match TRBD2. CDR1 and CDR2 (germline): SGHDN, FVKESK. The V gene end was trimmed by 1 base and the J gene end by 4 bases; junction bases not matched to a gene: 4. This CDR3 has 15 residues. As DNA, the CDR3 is TGTGCCAGCAGCCAAGCGCTAGCGGGAGAGTACGAGCAGTACTTC. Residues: CASSQALAGEYEQYF.

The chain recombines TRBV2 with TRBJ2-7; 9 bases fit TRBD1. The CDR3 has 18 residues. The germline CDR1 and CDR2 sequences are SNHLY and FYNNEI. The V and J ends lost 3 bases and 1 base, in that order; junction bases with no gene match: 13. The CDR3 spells CASSERPGQGTLSYEQYF. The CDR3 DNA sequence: TGTGCCAGCAGTGAGAGACCGGGACAGGGTACCCTTTCCTACGAGCAGTACTTC.

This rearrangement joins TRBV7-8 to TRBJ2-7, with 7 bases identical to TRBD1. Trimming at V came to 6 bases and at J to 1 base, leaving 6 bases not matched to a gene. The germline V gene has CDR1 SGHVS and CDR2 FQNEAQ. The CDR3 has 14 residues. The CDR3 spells CASRGWDSSYEQYF. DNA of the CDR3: TGTGCCAGCAGGGGTTGGGACAGTTCCTACGAGCAGTACTTC.

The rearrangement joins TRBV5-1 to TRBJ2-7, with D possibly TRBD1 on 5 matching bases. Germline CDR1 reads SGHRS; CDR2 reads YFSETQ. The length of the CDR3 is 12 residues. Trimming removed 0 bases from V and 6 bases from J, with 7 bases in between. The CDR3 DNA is TGCGCCAGCAGCTTGGGGACAAGCGAGCAGTACTTC. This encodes CASSLGTSEQYF.

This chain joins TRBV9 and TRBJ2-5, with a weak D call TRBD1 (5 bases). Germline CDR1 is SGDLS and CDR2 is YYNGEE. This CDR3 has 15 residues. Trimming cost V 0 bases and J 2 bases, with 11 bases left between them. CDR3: CASSVGGRQQETQYF. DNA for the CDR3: TGTGCCAGCAGCGTAGGAGGTAGACAGCAAGAGACCCAGTACTTC.

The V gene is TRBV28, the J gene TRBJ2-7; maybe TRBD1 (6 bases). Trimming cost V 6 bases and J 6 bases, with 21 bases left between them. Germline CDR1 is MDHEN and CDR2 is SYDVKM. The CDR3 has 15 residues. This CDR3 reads CASSRYFGQTTEQYF. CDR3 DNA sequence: TGTGCCAGCAGCCGCTACTTCGGACAGACGACCGAGCAGTACTTC.

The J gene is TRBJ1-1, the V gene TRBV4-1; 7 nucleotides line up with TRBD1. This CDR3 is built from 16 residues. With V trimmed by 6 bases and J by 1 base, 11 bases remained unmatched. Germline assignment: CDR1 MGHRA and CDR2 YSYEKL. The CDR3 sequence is CASSFTGVGANTEAFF. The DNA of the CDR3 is TGCGCCAGCAGTTTCACAGGGGTGGGGGCGAACACTGAAGCTTTCTTT.

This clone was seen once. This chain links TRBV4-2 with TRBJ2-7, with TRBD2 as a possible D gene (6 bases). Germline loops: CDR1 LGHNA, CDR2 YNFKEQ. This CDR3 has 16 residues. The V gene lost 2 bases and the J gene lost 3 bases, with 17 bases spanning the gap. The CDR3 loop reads CASSQPSREWVYEQYF. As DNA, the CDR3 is TGTGCCAGCAGCCAACCATCCCGGGAGTGGGTCTACGAGCAGTACTTC.

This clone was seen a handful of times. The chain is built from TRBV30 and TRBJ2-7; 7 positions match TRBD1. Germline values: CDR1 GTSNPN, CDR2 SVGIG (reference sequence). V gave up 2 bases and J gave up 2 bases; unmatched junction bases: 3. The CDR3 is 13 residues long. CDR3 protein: CAWSPQGAYEQYF. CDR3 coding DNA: TGTGCCTGGAGTCCGCAGGGGGCCTACGAGCAGTACTTC.

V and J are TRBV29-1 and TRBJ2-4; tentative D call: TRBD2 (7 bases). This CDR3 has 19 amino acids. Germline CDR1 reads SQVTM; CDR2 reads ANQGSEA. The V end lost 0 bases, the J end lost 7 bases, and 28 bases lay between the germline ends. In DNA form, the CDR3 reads TGCAGCGTTGAAGACGTGGGGGGGGCTGAGGCCAACTTTGGGAACATTCAGTACTTC. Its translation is CSVEDVGGAEANFGNIQYF.

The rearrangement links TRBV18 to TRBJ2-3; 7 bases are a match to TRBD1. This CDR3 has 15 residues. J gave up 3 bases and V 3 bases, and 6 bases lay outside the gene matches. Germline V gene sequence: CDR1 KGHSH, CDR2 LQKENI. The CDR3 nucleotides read TGTGCCAGCTCACCGAAGTTGACAGGGACAGATACGCAGTATTTT. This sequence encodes CASSPKLTGTDTQYF.

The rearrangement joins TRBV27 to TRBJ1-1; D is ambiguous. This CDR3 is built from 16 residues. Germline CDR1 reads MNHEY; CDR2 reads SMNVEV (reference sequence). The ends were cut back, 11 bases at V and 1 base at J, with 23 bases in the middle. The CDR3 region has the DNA TGTGCCGGCCCATCCCGTGAGGGTCAGGCGAACACTGAAGCTTTCTTT. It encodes CAGPSREGQANTEAFF.

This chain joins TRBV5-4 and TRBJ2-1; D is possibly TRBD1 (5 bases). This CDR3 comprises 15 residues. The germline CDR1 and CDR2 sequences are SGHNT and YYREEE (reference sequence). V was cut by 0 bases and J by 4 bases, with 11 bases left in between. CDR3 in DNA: TGTGCCAGCAGCTTGGCCGGCAGGGAATACAATGAGCAGTTCTTC. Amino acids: CASSLAGREYNEQFF.

The CDR3 region is CASSLGWSGPYEQYF. CDR3 nucleotides: TGCGCCAGCAGCTTGGGCTGGTCTGGGCCCTACGAGCAGTACTTC. This chain joins TRBV5-1 and TRBJ2-7, with D hard to call. The CDR3 contains 15 residues. CDR1 SGHRS and CDR2 YFSETQ come from the germline V gene. Deletions cut 0 bases from V and 2 bases from J, with 12 bases between.

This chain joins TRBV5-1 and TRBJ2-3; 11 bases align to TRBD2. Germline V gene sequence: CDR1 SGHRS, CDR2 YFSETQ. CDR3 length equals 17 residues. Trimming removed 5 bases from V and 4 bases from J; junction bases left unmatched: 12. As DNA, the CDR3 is TGCGCCAGCAGTTATCACCTTACTAGCGGGAGTCCAGATACGCAGTATTTT. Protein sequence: CASSYHLTSGSPDTQYF. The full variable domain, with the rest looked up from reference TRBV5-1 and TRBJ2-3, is KAGVTQTPRYLIKTRGQQVTLSCSPISGHRSVSWYQQTPGQGLQFLFEYFSETQRNKGNFPGRFSGRQFSNSRSEMNVSTLELGDSALYLCASSYHLTSGSPDTQYFGPGTRLTVL.

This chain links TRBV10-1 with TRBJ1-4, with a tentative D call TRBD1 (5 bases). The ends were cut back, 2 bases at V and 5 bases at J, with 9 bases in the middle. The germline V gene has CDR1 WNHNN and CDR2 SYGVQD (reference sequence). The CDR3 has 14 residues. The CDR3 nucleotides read TGCGCCAGCAGTGAGGAACAGGAGAATGAAAAACTGTTTTTT. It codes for CASSEEQENEKLFF.